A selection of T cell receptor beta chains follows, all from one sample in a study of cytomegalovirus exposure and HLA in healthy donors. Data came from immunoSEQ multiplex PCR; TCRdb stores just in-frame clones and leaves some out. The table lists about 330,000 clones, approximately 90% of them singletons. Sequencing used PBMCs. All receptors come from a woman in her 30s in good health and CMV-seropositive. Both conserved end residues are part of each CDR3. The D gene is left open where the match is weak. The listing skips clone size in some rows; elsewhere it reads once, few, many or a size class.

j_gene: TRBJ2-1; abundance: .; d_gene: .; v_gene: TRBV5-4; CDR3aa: CASSVDLSYNEQFF; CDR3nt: TGTGCCAGCAGCGTAGACTTATCCTACAATGAGCAGTTCTTC
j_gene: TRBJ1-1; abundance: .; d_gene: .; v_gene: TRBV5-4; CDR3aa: CASSGPNTEAFF; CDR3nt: TGTGCCAGCAGCGGGCCGAACACTGAAGCTTTCTTT
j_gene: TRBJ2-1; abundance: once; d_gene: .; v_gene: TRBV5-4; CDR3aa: CASSLALDPYNEQFF; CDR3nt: TGTGCCAGCAGCTTGGCGCTAGACCCCTACAATGAGCAGTTCTTC
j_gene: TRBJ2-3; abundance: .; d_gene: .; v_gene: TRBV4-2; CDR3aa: CASSQPRGGSSLGTDTQYF; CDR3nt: TGTGCCAGCAGCCAACCTCGAGGGGGAAGCTCGCTGGGCACAGATACGCAGTATTTT
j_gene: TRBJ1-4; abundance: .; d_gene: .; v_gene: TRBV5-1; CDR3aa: CASSFRGFGDEKLFF; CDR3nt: TGCGCCAGCAGCTTCAGGGGATTCGGGGATGAAAAACTGTTTTTT
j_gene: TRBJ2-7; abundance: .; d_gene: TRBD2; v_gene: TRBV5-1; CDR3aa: CASSSRLAGGITYEQYF; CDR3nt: TGCGCCAGCAGCTCAAGACTAGCGGGAGGGATAACCTACGAGCAGTACTTC
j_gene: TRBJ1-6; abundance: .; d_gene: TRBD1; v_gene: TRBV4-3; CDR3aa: CASSPGTVYNSPLHF; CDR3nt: TGCGCCAGCAGCCCCGGGACAGTTTATAATTCACCCCTCCACTTT
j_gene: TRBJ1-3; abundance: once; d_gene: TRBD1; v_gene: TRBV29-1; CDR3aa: CSVFDRGQGAIGNTIYF; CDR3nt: TGCAGCGTTTTTGACCGAGGACAGGGGGCGATTGGAAACACCATATATTTT
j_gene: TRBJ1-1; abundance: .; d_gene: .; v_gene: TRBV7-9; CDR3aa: CASSKDGWTAPEAFF; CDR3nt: TGTGCCAGCAGTAAAGACGGGTGGACAGCCCCTGAGGCTTTCTTT
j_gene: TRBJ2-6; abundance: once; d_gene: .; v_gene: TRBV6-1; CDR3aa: CASSEASAGTNVLTF; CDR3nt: TGTGCCAGCAGTGAAGCCTCGGCAGGGACCAACGTCCTGACTTTC
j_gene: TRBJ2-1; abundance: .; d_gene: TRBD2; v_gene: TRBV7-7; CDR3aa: CASSLGLAGVGEQFF; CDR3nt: TGTGCCAGCAGCTTAGGACTAGCGGGAGTCGGTGAGCAGTTCTTC
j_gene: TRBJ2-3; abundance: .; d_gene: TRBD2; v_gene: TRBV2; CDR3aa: CASSSSGGALTDTQYF; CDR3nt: TGTGCCAGCAGCTCCAGCGGGGGGGCTTTGACAGATACGCAGTATTTT
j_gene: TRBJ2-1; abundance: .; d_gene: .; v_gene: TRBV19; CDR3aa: CASSIQVSGQGNEQFF; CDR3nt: TGTGCCAGTAGTATCCAAGTCTCAGGACAAGGGAATGAGCAGTTCTTC
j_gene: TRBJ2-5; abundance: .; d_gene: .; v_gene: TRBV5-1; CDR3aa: CASSLSGAQETQYF; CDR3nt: TGCGCCAGCAGCTTAAGTGGAGCTCAAGAGACCCAGTACTTC
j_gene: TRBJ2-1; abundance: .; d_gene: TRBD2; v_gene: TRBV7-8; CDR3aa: CASSATSGRTGNEQFF; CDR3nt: TGTGCCAGCAGCGCCACTAGCGGGAGAACGGGCAATGAGCAGTTCTTC
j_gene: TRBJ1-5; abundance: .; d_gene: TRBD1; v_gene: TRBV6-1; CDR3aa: CASSGDRGNQPQHF; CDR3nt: TGTGCCAGCAGTGGGGACAGGGGCAATCAGCCCCAGCATTTT
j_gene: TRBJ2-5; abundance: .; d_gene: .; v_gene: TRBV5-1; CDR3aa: CASSLAGELEETQYF; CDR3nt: TGCGCCAGCAGCTTGGCCGGGGAACTTGAGGAGACCCAGTACTTC
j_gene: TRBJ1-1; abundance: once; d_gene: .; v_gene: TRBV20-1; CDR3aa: CSANQDTEAFF; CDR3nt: TGCAGTGCTAACCAGGACACTGAAGCTTTCTTT
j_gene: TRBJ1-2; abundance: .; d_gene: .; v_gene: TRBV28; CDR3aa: CASSPLGGGYTF; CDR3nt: TGTGCCAGCAGTCCCCTAGGGGGTGGCTACACCTTC
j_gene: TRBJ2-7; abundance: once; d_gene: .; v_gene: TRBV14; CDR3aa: CASSHWTPYEQYF; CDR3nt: TGTGCCAGCAGCCACTGGACTCCCTACGAGCAGTACTTC
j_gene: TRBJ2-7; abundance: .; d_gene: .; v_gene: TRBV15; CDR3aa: CATRNRGGIRSYEQYF; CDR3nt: TGTGCCACCAGGAACCGAGGGGGGATACGATCCTACGAGCAGTACTTC
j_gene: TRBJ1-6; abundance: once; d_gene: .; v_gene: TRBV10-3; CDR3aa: CAISDRDAPNSPLHF; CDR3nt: TGTGCCATCAGTGATCGGGACGCCCCGAATTCACCCCTCCACTTT
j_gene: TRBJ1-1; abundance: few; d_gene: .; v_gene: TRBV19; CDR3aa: CASSPGSGGTEAFF; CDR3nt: TGTGCCAGTAGCCCGGGATCGGGGGGCACTGAAGCTTTCTTT
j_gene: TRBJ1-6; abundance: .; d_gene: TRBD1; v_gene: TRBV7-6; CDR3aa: CASSDGTGIPVSYNSPLHF; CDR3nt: TGTGCCAGCAGTGATGGGACAGGGATACCAGTCTCCTATAATTCACCCCTCCACTTT
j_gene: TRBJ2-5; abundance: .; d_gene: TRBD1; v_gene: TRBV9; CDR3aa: CASSALQGAQETQYF; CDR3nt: TGTGCCAGCAGCGCTTTGCAGGGGGCCCAAGAGACCCAGTACTTC
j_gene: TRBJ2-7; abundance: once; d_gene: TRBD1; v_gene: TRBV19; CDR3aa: CASSPGQTYEQYF; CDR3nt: TGTGCCAGTAGTCCGGGACAGACCTACGAGCAGTACTTC
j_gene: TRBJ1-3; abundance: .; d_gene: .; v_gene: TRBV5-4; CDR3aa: CASSSPGTHSGNTIYF; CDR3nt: TGTGCCAGCAGCTCGCCCGGGACTCACTCTGGAAACACCATATATTTT
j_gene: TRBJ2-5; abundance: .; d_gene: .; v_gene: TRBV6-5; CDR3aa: CASSYLTGQQETQYF; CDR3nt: TGTGCCAGCAGTTACCTAACAGGACAGCAAGAGACCCAGTACTTC
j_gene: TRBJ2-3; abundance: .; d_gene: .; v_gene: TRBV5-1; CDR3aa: CASSLDTSGTDTQYF; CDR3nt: TGCGCCAGCAGCTTAGATACTAGTGGGACAGATACGCAGTATTTT
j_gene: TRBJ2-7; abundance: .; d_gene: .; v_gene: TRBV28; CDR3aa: CASTTGAAASREVYEQYF; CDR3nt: TGTGCCAGCACAACCGGCGCGGCCGCGTCCAGGGAAGTCTACGAGCAGTACTTC
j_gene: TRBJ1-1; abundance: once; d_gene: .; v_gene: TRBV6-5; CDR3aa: CASSYSNTEAFF; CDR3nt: TGTGCCAGCAGTTACTCGAATACTGAAGCTTTCTTT
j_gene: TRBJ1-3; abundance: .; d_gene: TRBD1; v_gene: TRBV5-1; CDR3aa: CASNPDRGNTIYF; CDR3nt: TGCGCCAGCAACCCGGACAGGGGAAACACCATATATTTT
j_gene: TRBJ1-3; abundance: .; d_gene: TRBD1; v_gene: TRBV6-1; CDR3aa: CASSGTGDPSGNTIYF; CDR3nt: TGTGCCAGCAGTGGGACAGGGGACCCCTCTGGAAACACCATATATTTT
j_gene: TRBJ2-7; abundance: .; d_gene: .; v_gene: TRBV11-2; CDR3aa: CASSLMPRGSYEQYF; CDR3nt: TGTGCCAGCAGCTTAATGCCTCGGGGCAGCTACGAGCAGTACTTC
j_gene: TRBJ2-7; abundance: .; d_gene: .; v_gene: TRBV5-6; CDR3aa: CASSLGRVSYEQYF; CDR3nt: TGTGCCAGCAGCTTGGGACGGGTATCCTACGAGCAGTACTTC
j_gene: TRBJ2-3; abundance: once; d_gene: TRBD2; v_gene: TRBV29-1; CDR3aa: CSVDLSWGGSGDTDTQYF; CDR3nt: TGCAGCGTTGACCTAAGTTGGGGGGGTAGCGGGGACACAGATACGCAGTATTTT
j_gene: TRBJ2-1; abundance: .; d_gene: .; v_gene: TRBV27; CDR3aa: CASSLSDYINEQFF; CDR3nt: TGTGCCAGCAGTTTATCGGACTATATCAATGAGCAGTTCTTC
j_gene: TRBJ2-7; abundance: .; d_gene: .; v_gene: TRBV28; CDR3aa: CASSSPGRVAYEQYF; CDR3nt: TGTGCCAGCAGTTCCCCCGGCAGGGTTGCCTACGAGCAGTACTTC
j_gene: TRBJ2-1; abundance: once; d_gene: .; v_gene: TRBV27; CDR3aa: CASTPGISYNEQFF; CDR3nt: TGTGCCAGCACCCCGGGTATCTCCTACAATGAGCAGTTCTTC
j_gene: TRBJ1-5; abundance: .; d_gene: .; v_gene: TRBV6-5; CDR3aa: CASRGVGSNQPQHF; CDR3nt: TGTGCCAGCAGGGGTGTGGGTAGCAATCAGCCCCAGCATTTT
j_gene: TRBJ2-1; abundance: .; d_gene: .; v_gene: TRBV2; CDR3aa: CASIRAEGGEQFF; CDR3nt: TGTGCCAGCATCCGAGCGGAGGGGGGTGAGCAGTTCTTC
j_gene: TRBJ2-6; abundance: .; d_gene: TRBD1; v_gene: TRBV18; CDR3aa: CASSRTGIISGANVLTF; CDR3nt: TGTGCCAGCTCCCGGACAGGAATCATCTCTGGGGCCAACGTCCTGACTTTC
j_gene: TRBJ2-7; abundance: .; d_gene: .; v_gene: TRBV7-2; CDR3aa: CASSLGDSSYEQYF; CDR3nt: TGTGCCAGCAGCTTAGGAGATAGCTCCTACGAGCAGTACTTC
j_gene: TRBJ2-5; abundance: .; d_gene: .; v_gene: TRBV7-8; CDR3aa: CASSFTAGETQYF; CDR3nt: TGTGCCAGCAGCTTTACGGCGGGAGAGACCCAGTACTTC
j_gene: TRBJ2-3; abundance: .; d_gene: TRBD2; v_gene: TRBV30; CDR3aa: CAWSLKTSLDTQYF; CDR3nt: TGTGCCTGGAGCCTTAAGACTAGCTTGGATACGCAGTATTTT
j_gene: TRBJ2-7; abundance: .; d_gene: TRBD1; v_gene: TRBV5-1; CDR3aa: CASSPGQTLREQYF; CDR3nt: TGCGCCAGCAGCCCGGGACAGACCCTACGCGAGCAGTACTTC
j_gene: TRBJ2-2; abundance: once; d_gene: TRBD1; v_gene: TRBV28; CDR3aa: CASSQDRVNTGELFF; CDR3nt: TGTGCCAGCAGTCAGGACAGGGTCAACACCGGGGAGCTGTTTTTT
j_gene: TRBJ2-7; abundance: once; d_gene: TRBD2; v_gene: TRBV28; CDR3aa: CASSLTSGSFDEQYF; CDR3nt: TGTGCCAGCAGTTTGACTAGCGGGAGTTTCGACGAGCAGTACTTC
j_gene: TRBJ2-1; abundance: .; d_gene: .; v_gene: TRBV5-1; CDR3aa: CASSLDPLNEQFF; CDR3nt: TGCGCCAGCAGCTTGGATCCATTGAATGAGCAGTTCTTC